This T cell receptor beta chain is from a study of cytomegalovirus exposure and HLA in healthy donors. Across the whole study: A prior analysis found some 110 million unique TCR beta sequences from about 179 million T cells.

With respect to this clone: What it binds is not known.

Study-wide results and caveats: The number of N-insertions in an Asian-associated ancestry cluster was reportedly below the roughly 660-donor mean in a later analysis. In vitro data verified a few CMV-associated chains as specific for CMV antigens.

V was shortened by 4 bases and J by 4 bases, with 16 bases between the two germline ends. This CDR3 is 15 amino acids long. CDR1 MNHEY and CDR2 SVGAGI come from the germline V gene. Healthy bone marrow donors supplied every sample. In the PCR, 60 Vbeta and 13 Jbeta primers were used. The protocol was immunoSEQ multiplex PCR, while the TCRdb copy is restricted to in-frame clones and leaves out a portion. The sample includes around 150,000 clones, more than 65% seen only once; the top ten take 1.3%. The chain uses TRBV6-5 and TRBJ1-2; D is ambiguous. This receptor was identified in a woman aged 45-59 years in good health and CMV-seronegative. Sequenced input: PBMCs. In DNA form, the CDR3 reads TGTGCCAGCAGTTTCCGGACGGAGGGTTCCTATGGCTACACCTTC. Translation gives CASSFRTEGSYGYTF.